This T cell receptor (beta chain) was profiled in a study of shared clonotypes between healthy human individuals (dated by TCRdb to 2018 to 2021). A note on the overall study: The cohort included a few men and a couple of women between 18 and 49 years of age. Per donor, three plates each were used for CD4 naive and CD4 memory, two for CD8 naive, and one for CD8 memory. To estimate repertoire size and how much clonotype sharing occurs between individuals, the study deeply sequenced the blood TCR repertoires of a handful of healthy adults. Different laboratories and diverse techniques were used to prepare libraries and sequence TCR repertoires, to increase sequencing depth and limit assay-specific biases. Leukapheresis yielded between about 0.94 and 9.5 billion PBMCs per donor. Summary of the overall study and its limitations: Naive subsets generally had larger estimated clonotype richness than memory subsets did. Because the study included a small number of donors, the genetic and exposure-history diversity represented was limited. Compared with non-shared clonotypes, the clonotypes found in all four sorted-subset donors had higher generation probabilities. Only blood was sampled, and tissue TCR repertoires likely differ from those in blood. Incomplete sequencing was indicated by rarefaction of sorted-subset datasets, despite the large sequencing depth. Across a handful of donors, about 5.2% of naive CD4, roughly 3.5% of naive CD8, 2.3% of memory CD4, and about 0.44% of memory CD8 clonotypes were shared. Pairwise subsampling indicated that sequencing depth was expected to affect the degree of clonotype sharing among donors.

TCR CDR3 regions were amplified from genomic DNA by multiplex PCR using the deep immunoSEQ assay. Extracted genomic DNA from each cell subset was distributed evenly across all wells of several immunoSEQ 96-well plates, and each plate was treated as a replicate. For sorted subsets, about 200 ng genomic DNA, equal to some 28,000 T cell genomes, was loaded into each replicate PCR. Purified libraries were measured with a Qubit 3.0 fluorometer, size-checked on a Bioanalyzer 2100, and measured again with the KAPA Library Quantification kit. Every immunoSEQ 96-well plate was sequenced on a separate single-read 150-cycle Illumina NextSeq 550 flow cell. The authors' analysis ran thus. Because the immunoSEQ output included only junctional sequences and no quality scores, the filtering could not be the same as the filtering used for full-length reads. Sequences were annotated with PyIR, a Python wrapper for IgBLAST v1.9, and V/J genes and CDR3 were assigned using IMGT germline references. Any read was removed if the V/J assignment was weak (E-value above 1e-6), the CDR3 was missing, or the read contained stop codons, out-of-frame junctions, or ambiguous translated residues. V3J clonotypes were defined by identical inferred V gene, J gene, and CDR3 amino acid sequence. Percentage overlap between repertoires was calculated by dividing the number of shared unique clonotypes by the size of the smaller repertoire. RTK rarefaction, the Chao1 estimator, and Recon v2.1 estimates of unobserved clonotypes were used to assess repertoire richness. For all TCRbeta clonotypes obtained by the gDNA method from a few donors, generation probabilities were computed with OLGA. Held by TCRdb, this immuneACCESS table contains in-frame sequences only and omits some clones. Under half of the omission traces to an unresolved V gene where checked; the cause of the rest is unknown. V and J calls and clone size come straight from that table; D and trimming were deduced from the DNA. This sample is represented by roughly 2.2 million clones; over 90% of them were singletons. The ten top clones hold roughly 0.36% of the sample.

The donors were healthy, HIV-negative adults who had no recently reported acute infections or vaccinations. Every donor was a Caucasian adult living in Nashville, Tennessee, USA. CD4+ T cells were enriched by magnetic negative selection; naive cells were then positively selected on CD45RA, and the negative fraction formed the memory subset. Blood was collected by leukapheresis, and PBMCs were isolated by Ficoll-Histopaque density gradient centrifugation and then cryopreserved in liquid nitrogen vapor phase. Analytical flow cytometry was used to check the purity and quantity of every magnetically sorted T cell population. Genomic DNA was isolated from each sorted fraction and quantified by UV absorbance on a Nanodrop 2000c. With regard to this clone: Its antigen specificity is not known. Base qualities are missing; no much larger clone stands one base away.

The CDR3, cysteine through phenylalanine, is 16 amino acids long. The sequence is cut down to CDR3 DNA, 48 bases in frame from base 1. The germline V gene sets CDR1 to LGHNA and CDR2 to YNFKEQ. After removal of 4 bases from V and 6 bases from J, the junction retains 14 bases not matched to a gene. Material: naive CD4+ T cells from PBMCs. Per the publication, the cell subset or site label means: CD45RA+ positively selected. Here the chain combines TRBV4-2 and TRBJ2-7, and 8 junction bases match TRBD2. This clonotype originated in a man younger than 30 in good health. Some clones in this sample may be carry-over from other donors' samples. This receptor carries the CDR3 CASSPLFREGGIEQYF. The DNA is TGTGCCAGCAGCCCCCTTTTTCGGGAGGGGGGTATCGAGCAGTACTTC.